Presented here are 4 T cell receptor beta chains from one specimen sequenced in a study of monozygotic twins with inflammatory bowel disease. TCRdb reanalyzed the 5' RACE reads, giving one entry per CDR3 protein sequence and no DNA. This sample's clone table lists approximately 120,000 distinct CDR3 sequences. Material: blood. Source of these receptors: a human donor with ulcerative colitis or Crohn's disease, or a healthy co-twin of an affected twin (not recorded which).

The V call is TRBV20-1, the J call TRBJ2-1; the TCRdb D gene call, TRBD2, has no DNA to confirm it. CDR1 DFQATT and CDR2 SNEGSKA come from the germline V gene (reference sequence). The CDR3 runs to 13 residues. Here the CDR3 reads CSARGSGSSEQFF.

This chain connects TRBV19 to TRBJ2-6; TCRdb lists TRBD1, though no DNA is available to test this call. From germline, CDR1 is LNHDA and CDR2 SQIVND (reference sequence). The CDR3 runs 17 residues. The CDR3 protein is CASSMKATASGANVLTF.

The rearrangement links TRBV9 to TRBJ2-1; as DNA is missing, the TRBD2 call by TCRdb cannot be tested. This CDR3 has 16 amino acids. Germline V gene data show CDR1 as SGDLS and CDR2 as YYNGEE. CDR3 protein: CASSPSGTLPSNEQFF.

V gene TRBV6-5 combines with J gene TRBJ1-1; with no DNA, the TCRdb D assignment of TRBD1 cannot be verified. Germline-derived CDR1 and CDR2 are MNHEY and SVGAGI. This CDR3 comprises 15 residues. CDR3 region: CASSHTGGLNTEAFF.